This TCR beta chain was recovered during a study of cytomegalovirus exposure and HLA in healthy donors. Study-wide results and limits: Later on, an analysis showed TCR association rates differing by HLA locus, with DRB1 the most and HLA-C the fewest.

Primers: 60 Vbeta forward and 13 Jbeta reverse. Libraries were prepared by immunoSEQ multiplex PCR; TCRdb keeps only in-frame clonotypes and omits some of them. The sample records 45,000 to 65,000 clones, roughly 72% being singletons. This clone was counted once. Its specificity is not known. The sequence derives from a woman aged 50 to 60 in good health and CMV-seropositive. The sample consisted of PBMCs.

Here the CDR3 reads CASSLTGGHEPQHF. The CDR3 nucleotides read TGTGCCAGCAGTCTTACAGGGGGCCATGAGCCCCAGCATTTT. V usage is TRBV2 and J usage is TRBJ1-5; 9 nucleotides line up with TRBD1. CDR1 is SNHLY and CDR2 is FYNNEI in the germline V gene. The CDR3 loop spans 14 amino acids. The V and J ends lost 5 bases and 8 bases, in that order; junction bases with no gene match: 7.